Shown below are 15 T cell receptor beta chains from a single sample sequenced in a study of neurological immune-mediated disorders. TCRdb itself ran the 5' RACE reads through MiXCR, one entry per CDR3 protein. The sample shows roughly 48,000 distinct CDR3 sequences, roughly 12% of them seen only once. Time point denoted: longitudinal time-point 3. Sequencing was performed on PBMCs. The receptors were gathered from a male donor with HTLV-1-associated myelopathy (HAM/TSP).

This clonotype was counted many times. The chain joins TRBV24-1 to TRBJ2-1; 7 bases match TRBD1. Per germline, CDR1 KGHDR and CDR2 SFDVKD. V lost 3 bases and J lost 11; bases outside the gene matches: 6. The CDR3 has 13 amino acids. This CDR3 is CATSDPDRAQQFF. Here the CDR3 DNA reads TGTGCCACCAGTGATCCCGACAGGGCTCAGCAGTTCTTC.

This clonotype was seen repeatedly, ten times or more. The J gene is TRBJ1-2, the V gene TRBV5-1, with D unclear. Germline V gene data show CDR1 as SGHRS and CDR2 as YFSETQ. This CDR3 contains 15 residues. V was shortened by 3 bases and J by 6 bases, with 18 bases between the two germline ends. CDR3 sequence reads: CASSSSALGFDGYTF. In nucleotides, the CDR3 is TGCGCCAGCAGCTCATCGGCCCTGGGCTTCGATGGCTACACCTTC.

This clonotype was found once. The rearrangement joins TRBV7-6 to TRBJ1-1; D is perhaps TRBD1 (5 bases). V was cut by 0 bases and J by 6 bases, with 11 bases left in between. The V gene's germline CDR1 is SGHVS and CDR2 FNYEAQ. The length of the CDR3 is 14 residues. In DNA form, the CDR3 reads TGTGCCAGCAGCTTAGCGGGCAGGGAGTCTGAAGCTTTCTTT. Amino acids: CASSLAGRESEAFF.

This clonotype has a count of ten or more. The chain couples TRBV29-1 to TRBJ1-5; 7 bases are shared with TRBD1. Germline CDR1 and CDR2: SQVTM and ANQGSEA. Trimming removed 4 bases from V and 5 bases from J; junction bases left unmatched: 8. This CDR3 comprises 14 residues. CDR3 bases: TGCAGCGTTGCTGACAGGGCAGACGATCAGCCCCAGCATTTT. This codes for CSVADRADDQPQHF.

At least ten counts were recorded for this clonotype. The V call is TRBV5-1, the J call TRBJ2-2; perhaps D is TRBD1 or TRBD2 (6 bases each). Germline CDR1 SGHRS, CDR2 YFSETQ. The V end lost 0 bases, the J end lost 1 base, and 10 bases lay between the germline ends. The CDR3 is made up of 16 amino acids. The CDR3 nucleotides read TGCGCCAGCAGCTTGGTTCGGGGGCAGAACACCGGGGAGCTGTTTTTT. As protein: CASSLVRGQNTGELFF.

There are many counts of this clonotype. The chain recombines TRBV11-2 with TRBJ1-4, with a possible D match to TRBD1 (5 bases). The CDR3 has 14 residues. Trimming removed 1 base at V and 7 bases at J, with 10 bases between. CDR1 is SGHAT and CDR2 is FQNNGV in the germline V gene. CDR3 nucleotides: TGTGCCAGCAGCTTAGTGCTTCAGGGTGAAAAACTGTTTTTT. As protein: CASSLVLQGEKLFF.

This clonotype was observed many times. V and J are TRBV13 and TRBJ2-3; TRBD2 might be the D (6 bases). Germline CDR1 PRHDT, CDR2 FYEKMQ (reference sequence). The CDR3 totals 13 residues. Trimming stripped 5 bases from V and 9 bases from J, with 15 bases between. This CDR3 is CASSPILGGTQYF. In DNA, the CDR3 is TGTGCCAGCAGCCCCATCCTTGGAGGGACGCAGTATTTT.

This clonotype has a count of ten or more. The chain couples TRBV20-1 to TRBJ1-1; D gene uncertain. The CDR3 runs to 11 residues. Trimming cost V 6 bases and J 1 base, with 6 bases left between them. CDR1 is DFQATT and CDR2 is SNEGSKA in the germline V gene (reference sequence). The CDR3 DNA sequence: TGCAGTGCCCTACAGAACACTGAAGCTTTCTTT. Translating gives CSALQNTEAFF.

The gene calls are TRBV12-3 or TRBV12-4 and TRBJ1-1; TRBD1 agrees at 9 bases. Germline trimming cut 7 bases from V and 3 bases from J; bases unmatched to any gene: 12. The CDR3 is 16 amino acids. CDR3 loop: CASTKDRGWRYTEAFF. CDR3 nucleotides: TGTGCCAGCACCAAAGACAGGGGGTGGAGGTACACTGAAGCTTTCTTT.

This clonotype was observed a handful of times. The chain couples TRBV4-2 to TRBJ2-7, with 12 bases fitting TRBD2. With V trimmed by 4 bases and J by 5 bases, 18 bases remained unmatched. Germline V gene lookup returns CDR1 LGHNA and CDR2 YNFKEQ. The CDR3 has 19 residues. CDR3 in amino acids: CASSPRRGLAGGPGDEQYF. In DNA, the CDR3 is TGTGCCAGCAGCCCACGACGGGGGCTAGCGGGGGGGCCAGGAGACGAGCAGTACTTC.

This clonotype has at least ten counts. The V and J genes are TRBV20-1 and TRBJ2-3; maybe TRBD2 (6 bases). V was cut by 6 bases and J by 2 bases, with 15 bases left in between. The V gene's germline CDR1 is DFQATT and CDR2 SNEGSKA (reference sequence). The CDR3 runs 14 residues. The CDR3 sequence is CSARGGVLTDTQYF. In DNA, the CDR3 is TGCAGTGCCCGGGGCGGGGTCCTCACAGATACGCAGTATTTT.

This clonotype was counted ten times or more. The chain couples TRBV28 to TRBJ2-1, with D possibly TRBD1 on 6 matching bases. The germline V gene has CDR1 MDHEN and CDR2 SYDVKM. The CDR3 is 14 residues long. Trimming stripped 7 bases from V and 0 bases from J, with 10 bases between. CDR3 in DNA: TGTGCCAGCAAACAAGGGGGCTCCTACAATGAGCAGTTCTTC. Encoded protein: CASKQGGSYNEQFF. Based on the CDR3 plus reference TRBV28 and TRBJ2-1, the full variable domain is DVKVTQSSRYLVKRTGEKVFLECVQDMDHENMFWYRQDPGLGLRLIYFSYDVKMKEKGDIPEGYSVSREKKERFSLILESASTNQTSMYLCASKQGGSYNEQFFGPGTRLTVL.

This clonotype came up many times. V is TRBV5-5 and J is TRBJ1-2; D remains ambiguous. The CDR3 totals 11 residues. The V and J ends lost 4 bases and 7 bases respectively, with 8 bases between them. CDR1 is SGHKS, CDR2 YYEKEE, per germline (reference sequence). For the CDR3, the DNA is TGTGCCAGCAGCGAAGGGATTGGCTACACCTTC. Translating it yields CASSEGIGYTF.

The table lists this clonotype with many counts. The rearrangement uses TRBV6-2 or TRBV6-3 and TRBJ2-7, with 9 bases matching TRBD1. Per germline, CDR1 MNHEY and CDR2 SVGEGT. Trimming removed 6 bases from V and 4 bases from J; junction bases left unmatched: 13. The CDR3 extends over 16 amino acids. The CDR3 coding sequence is TGTGCCAGCAGACGCCGACAGGGGGGGACTGGATACGAGCAGTACTTC. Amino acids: CASRRRQGGTGYEQYF.

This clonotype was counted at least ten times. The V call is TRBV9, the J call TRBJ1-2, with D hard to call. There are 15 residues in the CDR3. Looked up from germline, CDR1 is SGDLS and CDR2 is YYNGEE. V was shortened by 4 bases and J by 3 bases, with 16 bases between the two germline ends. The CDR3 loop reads CASSPSPTGHYGYTF. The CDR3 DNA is TGTGCCAGCAGCCCCAGCCCCACGGGCCACTATGGCTACACCTTC. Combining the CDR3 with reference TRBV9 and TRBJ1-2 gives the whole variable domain DSGVTQTPKHLITATGQRVTLRCSPRSGDLSVYWYQQSLDQGLQFLIQYYNGEERAKGNILERFSAQQFPDLHSELNLSSLELGDSALYFCASSPSPTGHYGYTFGSGTRLTVV.